The rows below give T cell receptor beta chains drawn from one sample of a study of naive and memory T cell subsets. TCRdb independently ran MiXCR on the UMI-ligation and nested PCR reads; one entry per CDR3 protein. The sample has some 17,000 distinct CDR3 sequences, roughly 8.7% seen once. Sequencing used central memory CD8+ T cells from blood. The receptors stem from a human donor in good health. CDR3s include the opening cysteine and the closing phenylalanine or tryptophan. Fields, in order: clone size, V gene, D gene, J gene, CDR3 protein, CDR3 DNA. A D gene is named only where the DNA matches it firmly. Clone sizes are shown as once, few, many or a size class.

clone_size: many
v_call: TRBV20-1
d_call: NA
j_call: TRBJ2-7
cdr3_aa: CSARGRLDRSSYEQYF
cdr3_nt: TGCAGTGCTAGGGGTCGACTAGACAGGAGCTCCTACGAGCAGTACTTC

clone_size: many
v_call: TRBV19
d_call: NA
j_call: TRBJ2-1
cdr3_aa: CASSIAGEAYNEQFF
cdr3_nt: TGTGCCAGTAGTATAGCGGGAGAGGCCTACAATGAGCAGTTCTTC

clone_size: many
v_call: TRBV6-4
d_call: NA
j_call: TRBJ1-1
cdr3_aa: CASSDSSENTEAFF
cdr3_nt: TGTGCCAGCAGTGACTCCTCGGAGAACACTGAAGCTTTCTTT

clone_size: many
v_call: TRBV29-1
d_call: NA
j_call: TRBJ1-1
cdr3_aa: CSVINVWEAFF
cdr3_nt: TGCAGCGTCATAAATGTATGGGAAGCTTTCTTT

clone_size: many
v_call: TRBV20-1
d_call: NA
j_call: TRBJ1-4
cdr3_aa: CSTRSTLGGQRRVFF
cdr3_nt: TGCAGTACTAGATCTACCCTCGGCGGCCAGAGGAGGGTGTTTTTT

clone_size: many
v_call: TRBV6-5
d_call: NA
j_call: TRBJ2-3
cdr3_aa: CASSSRVAGTDTQYF
cdr3_nt: TGTGCCAGCAGCAGCAGAGTAGCGGGCACAGATACGCAGTATTTT

clone_size: many
v_call: TRBV6-1
d_call: NA
j_call: TRBJ1-1
cdr3_aa: CASSVTPTEEAFF
cdr3_nt: TGTGCCAGCAGTGTTACCCCGACCGAGGAAGCTTTCTTT

clone_size: many
v_call: TRBV10-3
d_call: NA
j_call: TRBJ2-3
cdr3_aa: CAISESTEVTDTQYF
cdr3_nt: TGTGCCATCAGTGAGTCCACAGAGGTCACAGATACGCAGTATTTT

clone_size: medium-sized
v_call: TRBV12-3/TRBV12-4
d_call: NA
j_call: TRBJ2-3
cdr3_aa: CASRPGGETGATDTQYF
cdr3_nt: TGTGCCAGCAGGCCCGGGGGGGAGACAGGGGCCACAGATACGCAGTATTTT

clone_size: few
v_call: TRBV2
d_call: NA
j_call: TRBJ1-1
cdr3_aa: CASSLGGETEAFF
cdr3_nt: TGTGCCAGCAGCCTAGGGGGGGAGACTGAAGCTTTCTTT